These 11 T cell receptor beta chains were sequenced from one sample in a study of blood T cells in healthy people across ages. A J-beta primer mix and a sample-barcoded 5' primer were used in a second PCR of about 7 to 12 cycles. TCRdb reprocessed the 5' RACE reads with MiXCR, giving one entry per CDR3 protein. Of 650,000 to 700,000 distinct CDR3 sequences listed, 32% are singletons. Source material: blood. Every receptor here comes from a woman of 80 years or more in good health.

This clonotype was detected many times. The V gene is TRBV6-2 or TRBV6-3, the J gene TRBJ2-1; 12 nucleotides match TRBD1. The CDR3 extends over 14 amino acids. V was clipped by 7 bases and J by 12 bases; unmatched bases: 10. Germline assignment: CDR1 MNHEY and CDR2 SVGEGT. The CDR3 region is CASTRGQGAQGQFF. CDR3 nucleotide sequence: TGTGCCAGCACTCGGGGACAGGGGGCGCAAGGGCAGTTCTTC.

This clonotype was seen many times. The rearrangement uses TRBV20-1 and TRBJ2-1, with D possibly matching TRBD1 (6 bases). CDR1 is DFQATT, CDR2 SNEGSKA, per germline (reference sequence). V lost 2 bases and J lost 3, with 11 bases in between. The CDR3 has 14 amino acids. The CDR3 DNA is TGCAGTGCTAGAAGACAGGATTTCTACAATGAGCAGTTCTTC. It specifies CSARRQDFYNEQFF.

This clonotype showed up many times. The chain carries TRBV20-1 and TRBJ2-3, with 9 bases lining up with TRBD2. This CDR3 is 19 amino acids long. Germline assignment: CDR1 DFQATT and CDR2 SNEGSKA (reference sequence). Germline trimming cut 3 bases from V and 6 bases from J; bases unmatched to any gene: 22. The CDR3 nucleotides are TGCAGTGCTAGGGACCTGTCTAGCGGGGTCCCGCTTGTGGTGGATACGCAGTATTTT. This encodes CSARDLSSGVPLVVDTQYF.

This clonotype has a count of ten or more. J is TRBJ2-5 and V is TRBV10-3; no firm D call. Germline assignment: CDR1 ENHRY and CDR2 SYGVKD. The CDR3 runs 13 residues. V dropped 3 bases and J dropped 1 base, with 6 bases sitting between them. In nucleotides, the CDR3 is TGTGCCATCAGTGAATCCCCCCAAGAGACCCAGTACTTC. It codes for CAISESPQETQYF.

This clonotype was seen repeatedly, ten times or more. CDR3 sequence (DNA): TGTGCCAGCAGCGATACCCCTAGCGGGGGGCGCCGGGAGATCCAGTACTTC. It is translated as CASSDTPSGGRREIQYF. The J gene is TRBJ2-7, the V gene TRBV11-1; TRBD2 aligns across 11 bases. CDR1 and CDR2 (germline): SGHAT, FQDESV (reference sequence). This CDR3 is 17 amino acids long. V lost 5 bases and J lost 10; bases outside the gene matches: 19. The complete variable domain, with remaining parts taken from reference TRBV11-1 and TRBJ2-7, reads EAEVAQSPRYKITEKSQAVAFWCDPISGHATLYWYRQILGQGPELLVQFQDESVVDDSQLPKDRFSAERLKGVDSTLKIQPAELGDSAMYLCASSDTPSGGRREIQYFGPGTRLTVT.

This clonotype was counted many times. The V gene is TRBV5-1, the J gene TRBJ2-1; D is possibly TRBD2 (5 bases). V was pared by 5 bases and J by 5 bases, with 11 bases between. CDR1 and CDR2 (germline): SGHRS, YFSETQ. The CDR3 loop spans 13 amino acids. The CDR3 DNA is TGCGCCAGCAGTTTACCCGGGAACAATGAGCAGTTCTTC. Translated: CASSLPGNNEQFF.

This clonotype was observed a handful of times. A much larger clone sits a single nucleotide away, making a read error possible. This chain uses TRBV7-2 with TRBJ2-5; the D gene is possibly TRBD2 (7 bases). Germline V CDR1 and CDR2: SGHTA, FQGNSA. The V end lost 5 bases, the J end lost 11 bases, and 21 bases lay between the germline ends. This CDR3 spans 14 amino acids. DNA of the CDR3: TGTGCCAGCAGCCGACCTGGGGGGGGCGGTGAGCAGTACTTC. Amino acid sequence: CASSRPGGGGEQYF.

This clonotype was observed many times. The V call is TRBV10-3, the J call TRBJ2-3; D is unresolved. Deletions cut 8 bases from V and 1 base from J, with 10 bases between. The V gene's germline CDR1 is ENHRY and CDR2 SYGVKD. The CDR3 runs to 13 residues. The CDR3 nucleotides are TGTGCCATCCGGAACCCCGGCACAGATACGCAGTATTTT. Translation gives CAIRNPGTDTQYF.

This clonotype showed up just once. The V and J genes are TRBV20-1 and TRBJ2-1; D gene uncertain. This CDR3 has 15 amino acids. V lost 1 base, J lost 2 bases, and 12 bases lay in between. Germline loops: CDR1 DFQATT, CDR2 SNEGSKA (reference sequence). CDR3 loop: CSARGGGQTYNEQFF. The CDR3 DNA reads TGCAGTGCTAGAGGTGGCGGTCAGACCTACAATGAGCAGTTCTTC.

Ten or more counts support this clonotype. The chain couples TRBV7-3 to TRBJ2-5; TRBD1 or TRBD2 may be the D gene (5 bases each). Trimming removed 2 bases from V and 5 bases from J, with 15 bases in between. Germline CDR1 is SGHTA and CDR2 is FQGTGA. This CDR3 is built from 15 residues. The CDR3, as DNA: TGTGCCAGCAGCTTAGGGGGTGGGGGATCTGAGACCCAGTACTTC. Translated, it gives CASSLGGGGSETQYF.

The rearrangement uses TRBV13 and TRBJ1-6; 9 bases map to TRBD1. The trim removed 9 bases at V and 9 bases at J, leaving 15 bases unmatched. Germline V gene sequence: CDR1 PRHDT, CDR2 FYEKMQ (reference sequence). The CDR3 loop spans 16 amino acids. The CDR3 nucleotides are TGTGCCAGTAGCCCTCCGGGACAGGGAATAGGTTCACCCCTCCACTTT. This encodes CASSPPGQGIGSPLHF.